This is a list of T cell receptor beta chains from one sample in a study of T cells in Graves' hyperthyroidism and ophthalmopathy. MiXCR, run by TCRdb on the multiplex PCR reads, gives a single entry per CDR3 protein. The data show approximately 600,000 distinct CDR3 sequences, more than 20% seen once. The sample consisted of blood. The receptors derive from a man younger than 40 with Graves' ophthalmopathy. Each CDR3 is given with its conserved first and last residue. Fields, in order: J gene, V gene, clone size, D gene, CDR3 protein, CDR3 DNA. D genes are given only for firm matches. Size is omitted from some rows. Given values are once, few, many or a class for expanded clones.

TRBJ1-5	TRBV20-1	.	TRBD1	CSARDNRGRGSQPQHF	TGCAGTGCTAGGGATAACAGGGGGCGCGGAAGCCAGCCCCAGCATTTT
TRBJ2-5	TRBV5-1	.	.	CASWDGETQYF	TGCGCCAGCTGGGACGGGGAGACCCAGTACTTC
TRBJ2-3	TRBV12-3/TRBV12-4	many	.	CASSGGRDTQYF	TGTGCCAGCAGTGGGGGTAGAGATACGCAGTATTTT
TRBJ2-2	TRBV28	few	.	CATSIGGNTGELFF	TGTGCCACCAGCATTGGCGGAAACACCGGGGAGCTGTTTTTT
TRBJ1-1	TRBV6-2/TRBV6-3	.	.	CAISEGTLREAFF	TGTGCCATCAGTGAAGGCACCCTACGTGAAGCTTTCTTT
TRBJ1-2	TRBV19	few	.	CASSMLTGRGNYGYTF	TGTGCCAGTAGTATGTTAACGGGGCGAGGGAACTATGGCTACACCTTC
TRBJ2-7	TRBV29-1	few	.	CSVGTSERVYEQYF	TGCAGCGTGGGGACGTCCGAGAGGGTCTACGAGCAGTACTTC
TRBJ2-7	TRBV29-1	few	.	CSVGERYEQYF	TGCAGCGTGGGGGAGCGGTACGAGCAGTACTTC
TRBJ2-5	TRBV14	.	.	CASSQGLLRTETQYF	TGTGCCAGCAGCCAAGGATTACTAAGGACAGAGACCCAGTACTTC
TRBJ2-7	TRBV9	few	.	CASSQGSGLSSYEQYF	TGTGCCAGCAGCCAGGGGTCGGGCCTATCCTCCTACGAGCAGTACTTC
TRBJ1-1	TRBV20-1	many	TRBD1	CSAQTGQLNTEAFF	TGCAGTGCGCAGACGGGACAGTTGAACACTGAAGCTTTCTTT
TRBJ1-1	TRBV5-5	.	.	CASEVWPGTEAFF	TGTGCCAGCGAGGTGTGGCCAGGCACTGAAGCTTTCTTT
TRBJ2-7	TRBV20-1	many	TRBD2	CSAVSGSSTYEQYF	TGCAGTGCTGTAAGCGGGAGTTCAACCTACGAGCAGTACTTC
TRBJ1-2	TRBV2	few	.	CASSDEDSDYGYTF	TGTGCCAGCAGTGATGAGGACAGCGACTATGGCTACACCTTC
TRBJ1-1	TRBV6-1	few	.	CASSLQEGTEAFF	TGTGCCAGCAGTTTACAGGAAGGCACTGAAGCTTTCTTT
TRBJ1-2	TRBV12-3/TRBV12-4	many	TRBD1	CASSFGQGVDYGYTF	TGTGCCAGCAGTTTCGGACAGGGGGTCGACTATGGCTACACCTTC
TRBJ2-1	TRBV3-1	.	TRBD2	CASSQESRLAGGAQFF	TGTGCCAGCAGCCAAGAGTCGAGACTAGCGGGAGGGGCGCAGTTCTTC
TRBJ2-1	TRBV28	few	.	CASSLRGDLLRGYNEQFF	TGTGCCAGCAGTTTACGAGGGGACCTCCTCAGGGGTTACAATGAGCAGTTCTTC
TRBJ1-5	TRBV19	few	.	CASSTRTAFNQPQHF	TGTGCCAGTAGTACCAGGACGGCTTTCAATCAGCCCCAGCATTTT
TRBJ2-1	TRBV5-4	once	TRBD2	CASSLVREPGVEQFF	TGTGCCAGCAGCTTGGTGCGGGAGCCGGGTGTTGAGCAGTTCTTC
TRBJ2-7	TRBV29-1	few	.	CSVEDTRGGYEQYF	TGCAGCGTTGAGGACACCAGGGGAGGATACGAGCAGTACTTC
TRBJ2-2	TRBV5-1	few	TRBD1	CASSFTPPGQGNTGELFF	TGCGCCAGCAGCTTTACCCCTCCGGGACAGGGGAACACCGGGGAGCTGTTTTTT
TRBJ1-1	TRBV2	.	.	CASSEFRFEAFF	TGTGCCAGCAGTGAATTCCGCTTCGAAGCTTTCTTT
TRBJ2-5	TRBV28	many	TRBD1	CASSLQGTETQYF	TGTGCCAGCAGTCTACAGGGGACGGAGACCCAGTACTTC
TRBJ2-3	TRBV11-2	many	TRBD2	CASSSPRASGSTDTQYF	TGTGCCAGCAGCTCCCCTAGGGCTAGCGGTAGCACAGATACGCAGTATTTT
TRBJ2-7	TRBV28	few	.	CASSLWGDEQYF	TGTGCCAGCAGTTTATGGGGGGACGAGCAGTACTTC
TRBJ2-1	TRBV5-1	many	.	CASSLAGNLYNEQFF	TGCGCCAGCAGCTTGGCGGGAAATCTGTACAATGAGCAGTTCTTC
TRBJ2-2	TRBV5-1	few	.	CASSPRREPGELFF	TGCGCCAGCAGCCCACGACGGGAGCCCGGGGAGCTGTTTTTT
TRBJ1-5	TRBV28	many	TRBD1	CASKDDRGIQHF	TGTGCCAGCAAAGACGACAGGGGAATCCAGCATTTT
TRBJ2-7	TRBV18	.	.	CASSPIQSGGGGHEQYF	TGTGCCAGCTCACCTATCCAATCAGGGGGGGGCGGCCACGAGCAGTACTTC
TRBJ2-3	TRBV28	few	.	CASRLVGSTDTQYF	TGTGCCAGCAGACTCGTGGGGAGCACAGATACGCAGTATTTT